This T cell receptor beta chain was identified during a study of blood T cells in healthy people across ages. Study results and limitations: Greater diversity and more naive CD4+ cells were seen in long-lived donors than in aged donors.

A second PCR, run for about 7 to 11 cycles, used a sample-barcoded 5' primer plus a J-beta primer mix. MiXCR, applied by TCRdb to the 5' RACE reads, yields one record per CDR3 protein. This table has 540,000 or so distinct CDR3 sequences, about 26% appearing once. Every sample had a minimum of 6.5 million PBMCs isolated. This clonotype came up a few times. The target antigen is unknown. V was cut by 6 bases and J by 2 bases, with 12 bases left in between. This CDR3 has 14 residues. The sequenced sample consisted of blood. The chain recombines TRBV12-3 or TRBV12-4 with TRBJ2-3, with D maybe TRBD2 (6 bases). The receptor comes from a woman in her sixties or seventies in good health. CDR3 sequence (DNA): TGTGCCAGCAGGGAGGGGACCAACACAGATACGCAGTATTTT. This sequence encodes CASREGTNTDTQYF.